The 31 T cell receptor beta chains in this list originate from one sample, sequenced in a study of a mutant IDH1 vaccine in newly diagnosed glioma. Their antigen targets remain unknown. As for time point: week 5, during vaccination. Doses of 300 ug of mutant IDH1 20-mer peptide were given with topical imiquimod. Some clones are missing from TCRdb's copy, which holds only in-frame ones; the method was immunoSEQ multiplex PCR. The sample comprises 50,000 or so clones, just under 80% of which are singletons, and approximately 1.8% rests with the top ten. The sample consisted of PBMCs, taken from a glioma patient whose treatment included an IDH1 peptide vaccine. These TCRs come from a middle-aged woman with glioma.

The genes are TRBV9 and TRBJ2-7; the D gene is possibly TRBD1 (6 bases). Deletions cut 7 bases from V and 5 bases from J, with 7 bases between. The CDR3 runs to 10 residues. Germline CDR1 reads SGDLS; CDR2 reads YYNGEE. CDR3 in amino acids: CASSGDEQYF. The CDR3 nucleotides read TGTGCCAGCTCAGGGGACGAGCAGTACTTC.

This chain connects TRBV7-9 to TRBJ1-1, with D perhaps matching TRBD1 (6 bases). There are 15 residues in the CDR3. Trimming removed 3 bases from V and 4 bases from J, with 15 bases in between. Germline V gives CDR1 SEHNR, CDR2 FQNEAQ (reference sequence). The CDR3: CASSFLTGGATEAFF. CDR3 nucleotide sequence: TGTGCCAGCAGCTTTTTAACTGGGGGGGCCACTGAAGCTTTCTTT.

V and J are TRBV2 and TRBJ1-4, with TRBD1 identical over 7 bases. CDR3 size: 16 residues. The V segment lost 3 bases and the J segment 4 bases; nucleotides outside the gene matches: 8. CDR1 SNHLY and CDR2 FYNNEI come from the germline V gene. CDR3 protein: CASSEGQPNSNEKLFF. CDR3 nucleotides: TGTGCCAGCAGTGAGGGACAGCCGAACAGTAATGAAAAACTGTTTTTT.

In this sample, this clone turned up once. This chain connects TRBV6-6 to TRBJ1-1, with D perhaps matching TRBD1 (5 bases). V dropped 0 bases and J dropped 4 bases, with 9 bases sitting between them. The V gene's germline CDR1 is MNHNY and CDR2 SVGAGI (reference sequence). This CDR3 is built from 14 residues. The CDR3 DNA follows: TGTGCCAGCAGTTACTCCGCGGGGGGCACTGAAGCTTTCTTT. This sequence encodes CASSYSAGGTEAFF.

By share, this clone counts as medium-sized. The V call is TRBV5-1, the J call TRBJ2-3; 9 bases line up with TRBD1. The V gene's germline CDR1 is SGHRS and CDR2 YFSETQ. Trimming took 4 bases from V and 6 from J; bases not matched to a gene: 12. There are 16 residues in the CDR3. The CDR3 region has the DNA TGCGCCAGCAGCCCGACCGGGACAGGGCGGGGGGATACGCAGTATTTT. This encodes CASSPTGTGRGDTQYF. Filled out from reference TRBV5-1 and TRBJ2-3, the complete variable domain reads KAGVTQTPRYLIKTRGQQVTLSCSPISGHRSVSWYQQTPGQGLQFLFEYFSETQRNKGNFPGRFSGRQFSNSRSEMNVSTLELGDSALYLCASSPTGTGRGDTQYFGPGTRLTVL.

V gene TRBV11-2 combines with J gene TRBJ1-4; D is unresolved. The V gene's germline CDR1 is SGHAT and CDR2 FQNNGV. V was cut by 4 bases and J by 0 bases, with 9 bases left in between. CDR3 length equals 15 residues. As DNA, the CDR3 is TGTGCCAGCAGCTCGTACCTTGCAACTAATGAAAAACTGTTTTTT. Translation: CASSSYLATNEKLFF.

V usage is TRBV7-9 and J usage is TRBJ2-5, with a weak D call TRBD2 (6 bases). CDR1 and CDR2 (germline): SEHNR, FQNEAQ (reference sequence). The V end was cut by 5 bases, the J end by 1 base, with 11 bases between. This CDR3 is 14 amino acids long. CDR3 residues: CASSPGLSQETQYF. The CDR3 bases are TGTGCCAGCAGCCCGGGACTTTCCCAAGAGACCCAGTACTTC.

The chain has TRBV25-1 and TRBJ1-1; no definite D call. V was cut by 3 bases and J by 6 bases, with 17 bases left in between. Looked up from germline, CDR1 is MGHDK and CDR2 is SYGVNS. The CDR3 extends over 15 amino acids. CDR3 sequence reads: CASSEAVGLFPEAFF. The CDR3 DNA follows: TGTGCCAGCAGTGAGGCCGTGGGTTTGTTTCCTGAAGCTTTCTTT.

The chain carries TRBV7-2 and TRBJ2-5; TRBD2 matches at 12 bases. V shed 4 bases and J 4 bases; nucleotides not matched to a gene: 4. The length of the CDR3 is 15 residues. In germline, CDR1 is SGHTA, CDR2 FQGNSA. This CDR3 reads CASSSGLAGSETQYF. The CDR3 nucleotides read TGTGCCAGCAGCTCCGGACTAGCGGGGTCAGAGACCCAGTACTTC.

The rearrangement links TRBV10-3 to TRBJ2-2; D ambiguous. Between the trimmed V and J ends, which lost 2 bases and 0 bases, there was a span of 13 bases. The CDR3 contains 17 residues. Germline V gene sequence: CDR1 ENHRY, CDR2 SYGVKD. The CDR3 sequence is CAISEGLAATNTGELFF. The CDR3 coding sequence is TGTGCCATCAGTGAGGGTCTGGCGGCGACGAACACCGGGGAGCTGTTTTTT.

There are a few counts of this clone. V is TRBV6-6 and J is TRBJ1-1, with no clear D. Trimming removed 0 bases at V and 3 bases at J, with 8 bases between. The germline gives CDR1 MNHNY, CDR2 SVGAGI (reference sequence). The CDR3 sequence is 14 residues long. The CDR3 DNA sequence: TGTGCCAGCAGTTACTCGGCCGCAGACACTGAAGCTTTCTTT. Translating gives CASSYSAADTEAFF.

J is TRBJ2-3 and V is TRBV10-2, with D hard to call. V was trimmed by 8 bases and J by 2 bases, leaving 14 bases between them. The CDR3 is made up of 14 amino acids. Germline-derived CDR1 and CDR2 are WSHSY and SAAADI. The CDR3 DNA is TGCGCCAGCCGACCTGGTGGGGACACAGATACGCAGTATTTT. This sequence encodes CASRPGGDTDTQYF.

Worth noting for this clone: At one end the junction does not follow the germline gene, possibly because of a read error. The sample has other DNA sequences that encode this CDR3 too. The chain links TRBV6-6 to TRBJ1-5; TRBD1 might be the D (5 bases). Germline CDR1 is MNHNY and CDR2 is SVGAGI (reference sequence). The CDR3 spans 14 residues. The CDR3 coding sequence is TGTGCCAGCAGTTATGGACGGGACCTTCAGCCCCAGCACTTT. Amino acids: CASSYGRDLQPQHF.

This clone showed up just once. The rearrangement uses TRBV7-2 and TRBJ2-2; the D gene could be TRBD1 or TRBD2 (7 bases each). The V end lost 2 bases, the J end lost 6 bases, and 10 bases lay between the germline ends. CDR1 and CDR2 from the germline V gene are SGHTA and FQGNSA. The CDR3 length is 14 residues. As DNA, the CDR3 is TGTGCCAGCAGCTTACAGGGGGGGGCCGGGGAGCTGTTTTTT. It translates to CASSLQGGAGELFF.

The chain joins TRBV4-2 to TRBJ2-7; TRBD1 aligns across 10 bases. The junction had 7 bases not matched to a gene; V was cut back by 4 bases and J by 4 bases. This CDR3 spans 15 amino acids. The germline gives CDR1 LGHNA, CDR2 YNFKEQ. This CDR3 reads CASSLEGTGDYEQYF. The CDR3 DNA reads TGTGCCAGCAGCCTGGAGGGGACAGGGGATTACGAGCAGTACTTC.

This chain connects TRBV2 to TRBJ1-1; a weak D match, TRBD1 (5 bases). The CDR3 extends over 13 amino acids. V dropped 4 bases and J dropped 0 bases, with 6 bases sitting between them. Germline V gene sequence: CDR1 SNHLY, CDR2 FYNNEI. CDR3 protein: CASSGGMNTEAFF. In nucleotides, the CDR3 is TGTGCCAGCAGTGGGGGGATGAACACTGAAGCTTTCTTT. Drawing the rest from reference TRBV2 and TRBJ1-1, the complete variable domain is EPEVTQTPSHQVTQMGQEVILRCVPISNHLYFYWYRQILGQKVEFLVSFYNNEISEKSEIFDDQFSVERPDGSNFTLKIRSTKLEDSAMYFCASSGGMNTEAFFGQGTRLTVV.

CDR3 region: CASSPSGSNTIYF. In DNA form, the CDR3 reads TGTGCCAGCTCACCTTCGGGATCGAACACCATATATTTT. This chain uses TRBV18 with TRBJ1-3; D gene ambiguous. CDR1 and CDR2 from the germline V gene are KGHSH and LQKENI. V shed 3 bases and J shed 7 bases, with 10 bases lying between them. This CDR3 has 13 residues.

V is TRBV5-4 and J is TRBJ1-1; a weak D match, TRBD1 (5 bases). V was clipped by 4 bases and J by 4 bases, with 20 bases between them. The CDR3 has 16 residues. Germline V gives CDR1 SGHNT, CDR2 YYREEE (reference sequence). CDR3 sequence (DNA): TGTGCCAGCAGCCCACCGGGGGTTTTTGGGGTCACTGAAGCTTTCTTT. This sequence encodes CASSPPGVFGVTEAFF.

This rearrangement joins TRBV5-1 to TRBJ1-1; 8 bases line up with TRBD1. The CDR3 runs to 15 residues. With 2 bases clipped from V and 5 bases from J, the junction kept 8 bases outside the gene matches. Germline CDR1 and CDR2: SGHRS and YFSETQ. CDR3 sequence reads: CASSLQGVRGTEAFF. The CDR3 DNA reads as TGCGCCAGCAGCTTACAGGGGGTAAGGGGAACTGAAGCTTTCTTT.

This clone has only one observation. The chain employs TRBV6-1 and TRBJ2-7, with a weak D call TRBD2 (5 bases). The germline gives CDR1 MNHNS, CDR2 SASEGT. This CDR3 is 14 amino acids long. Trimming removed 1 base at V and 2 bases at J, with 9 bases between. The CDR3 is CASSEGGDTYEQYF. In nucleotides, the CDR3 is TGTGCCAGCAGTGAAGGGGGAGACACCTACGAGCAGTACTTC.

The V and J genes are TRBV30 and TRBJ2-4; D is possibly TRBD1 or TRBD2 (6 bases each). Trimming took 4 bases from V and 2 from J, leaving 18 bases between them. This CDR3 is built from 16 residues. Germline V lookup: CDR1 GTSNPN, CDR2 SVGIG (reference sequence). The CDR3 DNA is TGTGCCTGGAAATTGGAAGGGGGGCCTTCCAAAAACATTCAGTACTTC. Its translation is CAWKLEGGPSKNIQYF. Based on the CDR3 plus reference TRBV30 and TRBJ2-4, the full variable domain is SQTIHQWPATLVQPVGSPLSLECTVEGTSNPNLYWYRQAAGRGLQLLFYSVGIGQISSEVPQNLSASRPQDRQFILSSKKLLLSDSGFYLCAWKLEGGPSKNIQYFGAGTRLSVL.

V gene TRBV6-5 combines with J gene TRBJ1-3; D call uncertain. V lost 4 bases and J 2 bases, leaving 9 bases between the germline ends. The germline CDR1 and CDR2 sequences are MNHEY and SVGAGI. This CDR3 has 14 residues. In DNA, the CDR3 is TGTGCCAGCAGTTTGAGATCAGCTGGAAACACCATATATTTT. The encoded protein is CASSLRSAGNTIYF.

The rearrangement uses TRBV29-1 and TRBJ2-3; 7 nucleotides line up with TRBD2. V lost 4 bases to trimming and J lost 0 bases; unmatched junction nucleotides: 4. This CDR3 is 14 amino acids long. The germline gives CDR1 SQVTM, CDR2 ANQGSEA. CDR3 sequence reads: CSVGMGGSTDTQYF. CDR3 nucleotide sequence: TGCAGCGTTGGAATGGGAGGGAGCACAGATACGCAGTATTTT.

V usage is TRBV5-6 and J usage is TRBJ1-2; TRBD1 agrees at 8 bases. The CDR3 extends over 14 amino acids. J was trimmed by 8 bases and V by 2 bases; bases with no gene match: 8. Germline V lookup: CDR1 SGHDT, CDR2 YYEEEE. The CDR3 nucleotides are TGTGCCAGCAGCTTTATGACAGGGGCTGGGGGCTACACCTTC. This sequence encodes CASSFMTGAGGYTF.

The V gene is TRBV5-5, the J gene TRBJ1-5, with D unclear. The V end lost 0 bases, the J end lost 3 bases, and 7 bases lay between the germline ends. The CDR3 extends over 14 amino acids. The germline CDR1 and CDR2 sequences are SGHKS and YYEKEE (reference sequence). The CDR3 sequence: CASSLGGFNQPQHF. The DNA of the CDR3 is TGTGCCAGCAGCTTGGGGGGATTCAATCAGCCCCAGCATTTT.

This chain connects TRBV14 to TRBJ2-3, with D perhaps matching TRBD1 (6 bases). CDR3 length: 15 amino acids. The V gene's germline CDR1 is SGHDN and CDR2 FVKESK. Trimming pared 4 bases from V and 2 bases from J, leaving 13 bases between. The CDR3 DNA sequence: TGTGCCAGCAGCCGGCCAGACAGGTACACAGATACGCAGTATTTT. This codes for CASSRPDRYTDTQYF.

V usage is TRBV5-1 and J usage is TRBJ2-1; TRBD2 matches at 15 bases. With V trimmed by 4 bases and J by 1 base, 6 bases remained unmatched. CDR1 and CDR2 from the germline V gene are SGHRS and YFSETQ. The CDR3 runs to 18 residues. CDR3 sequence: CASSMGLAGGQSYNEQFF. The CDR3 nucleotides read TGCGCCAGCAGCATGGGACTAGCGGGGGGCCAGTCCTACAATGAGCAGTTCTTC.

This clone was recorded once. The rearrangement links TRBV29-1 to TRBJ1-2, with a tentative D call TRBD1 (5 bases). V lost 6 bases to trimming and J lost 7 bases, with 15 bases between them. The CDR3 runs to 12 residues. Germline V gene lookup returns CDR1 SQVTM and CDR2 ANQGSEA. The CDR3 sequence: CSVLGRDGGYTF. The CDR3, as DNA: TGCAGCGTCTTAGGGAGGGACGGTGGCTACACCTTC. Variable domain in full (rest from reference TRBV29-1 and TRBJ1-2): SAVISQKPSRDICQRGTSLTIQCQVDSQVTMMFWYRQQPGQSLTLIATANQGSEATYESGFVIDKFPISRPNLTFSTLTVSNMSPEDSSIYLCSVLGRDGGYTFGSGTRLTVV.

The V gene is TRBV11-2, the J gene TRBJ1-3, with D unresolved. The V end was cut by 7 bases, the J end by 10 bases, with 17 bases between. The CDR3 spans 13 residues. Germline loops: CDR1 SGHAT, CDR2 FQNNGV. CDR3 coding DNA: TGTGCCAGCACACGCCCTGGTGGAAGGACCATATATTTT. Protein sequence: CASTRPGGRTIYF.

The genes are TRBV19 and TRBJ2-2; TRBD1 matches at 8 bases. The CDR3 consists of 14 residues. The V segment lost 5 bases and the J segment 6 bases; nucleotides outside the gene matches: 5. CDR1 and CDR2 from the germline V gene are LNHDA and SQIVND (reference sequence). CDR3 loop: CASSVDRVAGELFF. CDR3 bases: TGTGCCAGTAGTGTGGACAGGGTCGCCGGGGAGCTGTTTTTT.

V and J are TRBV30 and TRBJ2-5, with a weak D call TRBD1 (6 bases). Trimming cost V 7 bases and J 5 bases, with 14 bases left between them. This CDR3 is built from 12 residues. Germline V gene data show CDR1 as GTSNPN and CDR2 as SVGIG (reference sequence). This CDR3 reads CALTRGRETQYF. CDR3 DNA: TGTGCCTTGACCAGGGGTCGGGAGACCCAGTACTTC.